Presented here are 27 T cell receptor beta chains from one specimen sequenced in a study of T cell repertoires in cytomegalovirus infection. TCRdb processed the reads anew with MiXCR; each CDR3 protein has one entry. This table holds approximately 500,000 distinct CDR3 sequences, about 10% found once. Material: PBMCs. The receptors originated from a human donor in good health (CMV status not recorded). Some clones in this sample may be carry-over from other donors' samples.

This CDR3 reads CASSLYGGGVTTQYF. As DNA, the CDR3 is TGTGCCAGCAGCTTATATGGCGGGGGAGTCACTACGCAGTATTTT. This chain connects TRBV7-3 to TRBJ2-3, with TRBD2 identical over 7 bases. The CDR3 is made up of 15 amino acids. CDR1 is SGHTA, CDR2 FQGTGA, per germline. V was pared by 2 bases and J by 8 bases, with 10 bases of the junction left unmatched.

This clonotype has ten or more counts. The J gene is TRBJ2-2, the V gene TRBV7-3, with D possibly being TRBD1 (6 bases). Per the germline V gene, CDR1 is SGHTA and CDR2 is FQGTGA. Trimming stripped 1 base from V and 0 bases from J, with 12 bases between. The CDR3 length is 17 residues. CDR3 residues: CASSLSYRGSNTGELFF. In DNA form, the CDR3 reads TGTGCCAGCAGCTTAAGTTATAGGGGGTCGAACACCGGGGAGCTGTTTTTT. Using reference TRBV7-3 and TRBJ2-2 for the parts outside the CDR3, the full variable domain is GAGVSQTPSNKVTEKGKYVELRCDPISGHTALYWYRQSLGQGPEFLIYFQGTGAADDSGLPNDRFFAVRPEGSVSTLKIQRTERGDSAVYLCASSLSYRGSNTGELFFGEGSRLTVL.

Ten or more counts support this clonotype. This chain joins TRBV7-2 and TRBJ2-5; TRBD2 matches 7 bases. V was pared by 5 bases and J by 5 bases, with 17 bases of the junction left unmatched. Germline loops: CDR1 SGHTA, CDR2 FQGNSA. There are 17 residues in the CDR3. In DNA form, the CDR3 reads TGTGCCAGCAGCCCCTCCGCACGGACTAGTCGCGGGGAGACCCAGTACTTC. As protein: CASSPSARTSRGETQYF.

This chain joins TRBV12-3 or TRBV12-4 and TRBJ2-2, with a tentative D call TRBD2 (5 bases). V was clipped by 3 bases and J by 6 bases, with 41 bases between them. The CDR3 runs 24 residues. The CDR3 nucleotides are TGTGCCAGCAGTTTCCCGTCGAAGGATTTTAGCGAGTCAGGTCCTGAGCCCTACGCCGGGGAGCTGTTTTTT. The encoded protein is CASSFPSKDFSESGPEPYAGELFF.

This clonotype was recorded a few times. The CDR3 region is CASSSSLAGGRTDTQYF. In DNA, the CDR3 is TGTGCCAGCAGTTCCTCTCTGGCGGGGGGGCGAACAGATACGCAGTATTTT. This sequence joins TRBV2 and TRBJ2-3; 9 bases fit TRBD2. The V gene end was trimmed by 5 bases and the J gene end by 3 bases; junction bases not matched to a gene: 12. In germline, CDR1 is SNHLY, CDR2 FYNNEI. CDR3 size: 17 residues.

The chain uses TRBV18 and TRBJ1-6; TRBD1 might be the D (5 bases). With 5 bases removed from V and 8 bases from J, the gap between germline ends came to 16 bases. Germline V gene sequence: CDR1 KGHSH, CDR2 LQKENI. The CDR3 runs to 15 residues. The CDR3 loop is CASSSTPQGDSPLHF. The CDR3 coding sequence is TGTGCCAGCTCATCCACCCCCCAGGGCGATTCACCCCTCCACTTT.

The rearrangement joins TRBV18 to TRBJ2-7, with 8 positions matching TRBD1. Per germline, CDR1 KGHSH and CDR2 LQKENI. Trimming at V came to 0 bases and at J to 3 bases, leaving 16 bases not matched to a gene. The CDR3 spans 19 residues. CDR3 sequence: CASSPPNLGPGTGRYEQYF. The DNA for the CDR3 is TGTGCCAGCTCACCACCGAATCTTGGCCCCGGGACAGGTCGCTACGAGCAGTACTTC.

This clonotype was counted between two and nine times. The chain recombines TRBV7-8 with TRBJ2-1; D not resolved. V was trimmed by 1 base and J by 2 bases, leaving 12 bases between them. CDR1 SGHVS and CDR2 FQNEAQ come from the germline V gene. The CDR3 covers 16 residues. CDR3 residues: CASSLEVGRAYNEQFF. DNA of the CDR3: TGTGCCAGCAGCTTAGAGGTGGGAAGAGCCTACAATGAGCAGTTCTTC.

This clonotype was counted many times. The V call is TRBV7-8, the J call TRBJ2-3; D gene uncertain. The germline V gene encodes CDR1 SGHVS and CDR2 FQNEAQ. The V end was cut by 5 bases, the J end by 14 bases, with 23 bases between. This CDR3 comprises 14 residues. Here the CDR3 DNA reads TGTGCCAGCAGCCAAGATTTGGCGACTTCAAGGCCGTATTTT. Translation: CASSQDLATSRPYF.

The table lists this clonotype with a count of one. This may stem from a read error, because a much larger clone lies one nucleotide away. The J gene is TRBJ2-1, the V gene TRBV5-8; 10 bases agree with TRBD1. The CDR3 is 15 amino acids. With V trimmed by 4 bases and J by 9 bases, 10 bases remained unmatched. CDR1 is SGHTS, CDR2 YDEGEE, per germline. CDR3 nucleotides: TGTGCCAGCAGCCTCCACGGGACAGGGGTTAGTGAGCAGTTCTTC. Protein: CASSLHGTGVSEQFF. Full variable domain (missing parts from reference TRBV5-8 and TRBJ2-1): EAGVTQSPTHLIKTRGQQATLRCSPISGHTSVYWYQQALGLGLQFLLWYDEGEERNRGNFPPRFSGRQFPNYSSELNVNALELEDSALYLCASSLHGTGVSEQFFGPGTRLTVL.

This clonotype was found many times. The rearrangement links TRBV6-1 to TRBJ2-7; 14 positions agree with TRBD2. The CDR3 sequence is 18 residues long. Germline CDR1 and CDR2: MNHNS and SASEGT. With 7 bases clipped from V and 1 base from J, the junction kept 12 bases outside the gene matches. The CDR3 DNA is TGTGCCAGCACTGACCTGACTAGCGGGAGGGCCCCATCCTACGAGCAGTACTTC. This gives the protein CASTDLTSGRAPSYEQYF.

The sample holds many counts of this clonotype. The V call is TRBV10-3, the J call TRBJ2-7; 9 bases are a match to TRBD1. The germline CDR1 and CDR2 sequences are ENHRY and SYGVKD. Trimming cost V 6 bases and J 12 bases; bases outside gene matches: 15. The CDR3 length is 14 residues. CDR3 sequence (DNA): TGTGCCATCAGAAAGGGACAGGGACCCGAGCAGCGGTACTTC. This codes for CAIRKGQGPEQRYF.

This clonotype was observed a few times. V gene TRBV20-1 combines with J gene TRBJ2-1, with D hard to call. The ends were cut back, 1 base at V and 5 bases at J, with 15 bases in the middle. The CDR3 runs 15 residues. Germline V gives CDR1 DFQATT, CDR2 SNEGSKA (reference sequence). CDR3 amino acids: CSARAGPRIDNEQFF. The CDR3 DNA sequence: TGCAGTGCTAGAGCCGGACCCAGGATTGACAATGAGCAGTTCTTC.

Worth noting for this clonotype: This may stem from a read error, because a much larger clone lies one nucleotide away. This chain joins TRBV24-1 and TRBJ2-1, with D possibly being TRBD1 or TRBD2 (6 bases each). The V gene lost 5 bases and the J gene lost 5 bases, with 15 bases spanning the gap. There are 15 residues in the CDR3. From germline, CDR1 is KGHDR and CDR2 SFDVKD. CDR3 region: CATSGRDNLNNEQFF. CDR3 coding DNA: TGTGCCACCAGTGGGCGGGACAATCTAAACAATGAGCAGTTCTTC.

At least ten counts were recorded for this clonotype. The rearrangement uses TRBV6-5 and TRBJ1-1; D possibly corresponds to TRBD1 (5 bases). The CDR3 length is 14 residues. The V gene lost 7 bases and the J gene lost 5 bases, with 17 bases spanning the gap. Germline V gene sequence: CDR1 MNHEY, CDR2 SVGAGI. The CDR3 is CASIRPGPGTEAFF. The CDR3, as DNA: TGTGCCAGCATTAGACCGGGACCCGGGACTGAAGCTTTCTTT.

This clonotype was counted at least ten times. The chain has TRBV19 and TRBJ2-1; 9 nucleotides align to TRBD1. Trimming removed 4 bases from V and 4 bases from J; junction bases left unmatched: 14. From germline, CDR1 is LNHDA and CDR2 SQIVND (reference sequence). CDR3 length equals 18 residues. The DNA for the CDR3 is TGTGCCAGTAGTAAAGGACAGGGGTCATTAGCCCTGTACAATGAGCAGTTCTTC. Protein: CASSKGQGSLALYNEQFF.

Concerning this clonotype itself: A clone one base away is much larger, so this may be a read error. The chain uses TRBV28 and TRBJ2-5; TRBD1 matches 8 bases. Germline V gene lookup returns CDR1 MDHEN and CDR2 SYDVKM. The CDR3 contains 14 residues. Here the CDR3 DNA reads TGTGCCAGCAGTTTATTACAGGGGGAAGAGATCCAGTACTTC. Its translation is CASSLLQGEEIQYF.

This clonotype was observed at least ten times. The CDR3 here is CASSDPASSGGETQYF. CDR3 sequence (DNA): TGCGCCAGCAGTGACCCGGCAAGCAGTGGGGGGGAGACCCAGTACTTC. The V and J genes are TRBV10-2 and TRBJ2-5; D possibly corresponds to TRBD2 (6 bases). Germline V gives CDR1 WSHSY, CDR2 SAAADI. V lost 3 bases to trimming and J lost 5 bases, with 19 bases between them. The CDR3 has 16 residues.

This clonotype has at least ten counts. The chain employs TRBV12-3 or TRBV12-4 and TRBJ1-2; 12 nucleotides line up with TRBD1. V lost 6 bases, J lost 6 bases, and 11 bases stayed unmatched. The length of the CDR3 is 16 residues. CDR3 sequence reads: CASRPGTGGEKDGYTF. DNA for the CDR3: TGTGCCAGCAGGCCCGGGACAGGGGGCGAGAAGGATGGCTACACCTTC.

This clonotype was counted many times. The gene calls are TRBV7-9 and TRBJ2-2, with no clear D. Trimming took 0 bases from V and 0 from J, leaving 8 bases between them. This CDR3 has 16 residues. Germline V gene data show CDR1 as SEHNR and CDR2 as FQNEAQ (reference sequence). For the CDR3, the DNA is TGTGCCAGCAGCTTAGCTCTCGGGTCGAACACCGGGGAGCTGTTTTTT. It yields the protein CASSLALGSNTGELFF.

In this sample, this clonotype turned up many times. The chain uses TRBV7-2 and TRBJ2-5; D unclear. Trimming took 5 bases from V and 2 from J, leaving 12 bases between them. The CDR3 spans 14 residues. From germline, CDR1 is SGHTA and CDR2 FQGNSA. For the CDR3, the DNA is TGTGCCAGCAGCCCTTATGGACCACAAGAGACCCAGTACTTC. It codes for CASSPYGPQETQYF.

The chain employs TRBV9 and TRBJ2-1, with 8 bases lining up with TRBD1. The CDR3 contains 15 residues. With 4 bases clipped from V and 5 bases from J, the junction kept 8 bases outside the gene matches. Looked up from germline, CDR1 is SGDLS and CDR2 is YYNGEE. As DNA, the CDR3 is TGTGCCAGCAGCCCGACAGGGGTCACCAACAATGAGCAGTTCTTC. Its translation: CASSPTGVTNNEQFF.

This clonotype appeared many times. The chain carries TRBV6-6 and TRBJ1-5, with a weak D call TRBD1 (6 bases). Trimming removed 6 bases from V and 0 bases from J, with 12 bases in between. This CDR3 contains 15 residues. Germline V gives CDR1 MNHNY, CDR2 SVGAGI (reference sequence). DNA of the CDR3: TGTGCCAGCAGAAAACAGGGTAATAGCAATCAGCCCCAGCATTTT. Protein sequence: CASRKQGNSNQPQHF.

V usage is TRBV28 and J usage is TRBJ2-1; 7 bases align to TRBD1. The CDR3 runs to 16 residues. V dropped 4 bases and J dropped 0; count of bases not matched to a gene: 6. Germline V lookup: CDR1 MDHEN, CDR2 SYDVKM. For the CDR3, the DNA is TGTGCCAGCAGTTACTACCGGGACAGCTCCTACAATGAGCAGTTCTTC. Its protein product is CASSYYRDSSYNEQFF.

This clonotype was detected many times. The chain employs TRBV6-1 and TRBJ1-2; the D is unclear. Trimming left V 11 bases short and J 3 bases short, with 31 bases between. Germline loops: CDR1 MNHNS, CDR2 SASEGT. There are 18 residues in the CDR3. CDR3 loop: CASFGVSKATTFDYGYTF. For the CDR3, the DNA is TGTGCCTCGTTCGGGGTGTCAAAAGCTACAACGTTTGACTATGGCTACACCTTC.

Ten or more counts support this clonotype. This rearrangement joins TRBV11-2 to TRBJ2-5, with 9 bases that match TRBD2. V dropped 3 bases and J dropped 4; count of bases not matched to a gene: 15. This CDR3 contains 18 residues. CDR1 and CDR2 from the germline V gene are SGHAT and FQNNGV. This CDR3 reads CASSLVPSGMGGLETQYF. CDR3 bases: TGTGCCAGCAGCTTGGTTCCTAGCGGGATGGGAGGTCTAGAGACCCAGTACTTC.

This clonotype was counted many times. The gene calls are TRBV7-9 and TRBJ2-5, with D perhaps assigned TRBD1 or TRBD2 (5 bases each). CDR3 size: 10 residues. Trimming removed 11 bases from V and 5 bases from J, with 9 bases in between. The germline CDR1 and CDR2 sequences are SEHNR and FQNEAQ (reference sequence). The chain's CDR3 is CAAEGETQYF. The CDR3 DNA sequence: TGTGCCGCCGAGGGGGAGACCCAGTACTTC.